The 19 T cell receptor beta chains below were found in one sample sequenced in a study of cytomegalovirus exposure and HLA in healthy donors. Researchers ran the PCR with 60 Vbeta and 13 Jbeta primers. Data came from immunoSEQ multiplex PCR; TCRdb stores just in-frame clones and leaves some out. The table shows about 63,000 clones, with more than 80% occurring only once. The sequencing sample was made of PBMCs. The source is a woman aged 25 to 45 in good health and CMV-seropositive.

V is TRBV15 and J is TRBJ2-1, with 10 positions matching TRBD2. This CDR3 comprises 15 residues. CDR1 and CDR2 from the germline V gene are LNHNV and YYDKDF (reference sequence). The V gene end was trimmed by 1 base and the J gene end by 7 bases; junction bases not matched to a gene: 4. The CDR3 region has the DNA TGTGCCACCAGCAGAGGAACTAGCGGGACTAATGAGCAGTTCTTC. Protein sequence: CATSRGTSGTNEQFF.

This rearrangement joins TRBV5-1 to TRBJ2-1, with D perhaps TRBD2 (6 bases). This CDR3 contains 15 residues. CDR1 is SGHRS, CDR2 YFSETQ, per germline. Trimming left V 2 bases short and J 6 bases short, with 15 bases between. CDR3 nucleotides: TGCGCCAGCAGCTTCGGGTACGGGGGTAGCAATGAGCAGTTCTTC. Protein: CASSFGYGGSNEQFF.

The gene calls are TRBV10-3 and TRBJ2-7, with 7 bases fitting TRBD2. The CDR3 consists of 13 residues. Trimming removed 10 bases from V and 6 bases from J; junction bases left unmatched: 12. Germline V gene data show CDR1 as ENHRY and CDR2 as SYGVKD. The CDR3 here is CATGGSADGEQYF. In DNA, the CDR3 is TGTGCCACGGGGGGTTCAGCGGACGGCGAGCAGTACTTC.

The CDR3 protein is CASGGEGARRGYTF. The DNA of the CDR3 is TGCGCCAGTGGGGGGGAAGGCGCACGTCGAGGCTACACCTTC. V gene TRBV4-1 combines with J gene TRBJ1-2; possibly TRBD1 for D (5 bases). Trimming took off 9 bases at V and 8 bases at J, with 22 bases between the two ends. The CDR3 runs to 14 residues. Germline V gene sequence: CDR1 MGHRA, CDR2 YSYEKL.

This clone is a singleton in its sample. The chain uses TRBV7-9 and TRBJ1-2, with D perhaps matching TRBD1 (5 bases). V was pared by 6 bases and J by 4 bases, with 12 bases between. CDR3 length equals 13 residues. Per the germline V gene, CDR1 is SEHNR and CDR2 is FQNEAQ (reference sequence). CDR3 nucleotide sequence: TGTGCCAGCAGTCAGGGAGCGGGCTATGGCTACACCTTC. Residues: CASSQGAGYGYTF.

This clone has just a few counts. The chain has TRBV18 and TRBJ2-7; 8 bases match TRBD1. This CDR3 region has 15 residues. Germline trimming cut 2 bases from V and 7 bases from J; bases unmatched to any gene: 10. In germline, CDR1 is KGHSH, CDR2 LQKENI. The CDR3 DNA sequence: TGTGCCAGCTCACCAACAGGACAGGGCTCTCGGGAGCAGTACTTC. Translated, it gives CASSPTGQGSREQYF.

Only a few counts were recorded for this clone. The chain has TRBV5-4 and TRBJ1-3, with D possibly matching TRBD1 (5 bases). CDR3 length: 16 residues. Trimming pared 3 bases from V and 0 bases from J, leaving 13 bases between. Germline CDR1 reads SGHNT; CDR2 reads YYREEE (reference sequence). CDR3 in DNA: TGTGCCAGCAGCTATACGGGACTCGTCTCTGGAAACACCATATATTTT. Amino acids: CASSYTGLVSGNTIYF.

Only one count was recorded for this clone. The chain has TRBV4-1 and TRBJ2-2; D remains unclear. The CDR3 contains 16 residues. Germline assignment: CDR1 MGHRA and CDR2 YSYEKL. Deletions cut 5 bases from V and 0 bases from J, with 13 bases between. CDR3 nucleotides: TGCGCCAGCAGCAAAGGAATAGTGGCGAACACCGGGGAGCTGTTTTTT. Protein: CASSKGIVANTGELFF.

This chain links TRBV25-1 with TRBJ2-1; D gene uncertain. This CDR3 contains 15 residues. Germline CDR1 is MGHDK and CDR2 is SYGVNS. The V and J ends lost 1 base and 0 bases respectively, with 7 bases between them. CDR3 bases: TGTGCCAGCAGTGAATTTAGGAGCTCCTACAATGAGCAGTTCTTC. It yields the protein CASSEFRSSYNEQFF.

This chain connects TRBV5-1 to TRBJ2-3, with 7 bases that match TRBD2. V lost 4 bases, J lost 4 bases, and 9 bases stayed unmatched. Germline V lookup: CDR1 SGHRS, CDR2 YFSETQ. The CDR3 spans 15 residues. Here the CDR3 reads CASSLAVTPADTQYF. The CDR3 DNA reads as TGCGCCAGCAGCCTAGCGGTTACCCCAGCAGATACGCAGTATTTT.

The CDR3, as DNA: TGTGCCAGCAGTCCTAGGTGGCAGAATACCAATGAAAAACTGTTTTTT. This codes for CASSPRWQNTNEKLFF. The gene calls are TRBV27 and TRBJ1-4; no clear D gene. V was pared by 5 bases and J by 5 bases, with 18 bases between. The germline V gene encodes CDR1 MNHEY and CDR2 SMNVEV (reference sequence). CDR3 length equals 16 residues.

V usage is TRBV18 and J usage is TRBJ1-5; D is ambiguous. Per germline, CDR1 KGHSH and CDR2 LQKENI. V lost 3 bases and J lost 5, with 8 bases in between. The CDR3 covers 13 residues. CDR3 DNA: TGTGCCAGCTCACCGCTACGGGATCAGCCCCAGCATTTT. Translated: CASSPLRDQPQHF.

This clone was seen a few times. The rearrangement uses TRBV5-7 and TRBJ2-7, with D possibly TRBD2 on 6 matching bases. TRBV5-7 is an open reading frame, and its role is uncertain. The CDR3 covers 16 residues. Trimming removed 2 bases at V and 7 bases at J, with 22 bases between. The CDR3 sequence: CASSLESGGTLGEQYF. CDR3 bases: TGTGCCAGCAGCTTAGAGTCGGGCGGGACTCTGGGTGAGCAGTACTTC.

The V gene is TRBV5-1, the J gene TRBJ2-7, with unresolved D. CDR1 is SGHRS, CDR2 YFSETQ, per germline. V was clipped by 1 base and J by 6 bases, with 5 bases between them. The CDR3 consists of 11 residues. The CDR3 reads CASSLLGEQYF. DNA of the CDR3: TGCGCCAGCAGCTTGCTAGGCGAGCAGTACTTC.

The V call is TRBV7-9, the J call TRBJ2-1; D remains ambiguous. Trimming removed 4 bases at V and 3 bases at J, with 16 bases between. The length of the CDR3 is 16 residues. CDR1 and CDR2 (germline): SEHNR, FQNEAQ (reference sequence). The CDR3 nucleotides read TGTGCCAGCAGCTCCGAAACAGTTGCTATCTACAATGAGCAGTTCTTC. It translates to CASSSETVAIYNEQFF.

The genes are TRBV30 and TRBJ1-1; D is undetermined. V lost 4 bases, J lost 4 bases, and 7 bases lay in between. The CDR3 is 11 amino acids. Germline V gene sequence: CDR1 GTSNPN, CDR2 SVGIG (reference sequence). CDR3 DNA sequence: TGTGCCTGGACAGACACCACTGAAGCTTTCTTT. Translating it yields CAWTDTTEAFF.

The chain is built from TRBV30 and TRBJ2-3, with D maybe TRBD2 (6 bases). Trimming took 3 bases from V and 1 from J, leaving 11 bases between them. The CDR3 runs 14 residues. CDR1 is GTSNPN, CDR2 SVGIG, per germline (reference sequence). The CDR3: CAWREGVGTDTQYF. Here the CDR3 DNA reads TGTGCCTGGAGGGAGGGCGTAGGCACAGATACGCAGTATTTT. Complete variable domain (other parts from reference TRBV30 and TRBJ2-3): SQTIHQWPATLVQPVGSPLSLECTVEGTSNPNLYWYRQAAGRGLQLLFYSVGIGQISSEVPQNLSASRPQDRQFILSSKKLLLSDSGFYLCAWREGVGTDTQYFGPGTRLTVL.

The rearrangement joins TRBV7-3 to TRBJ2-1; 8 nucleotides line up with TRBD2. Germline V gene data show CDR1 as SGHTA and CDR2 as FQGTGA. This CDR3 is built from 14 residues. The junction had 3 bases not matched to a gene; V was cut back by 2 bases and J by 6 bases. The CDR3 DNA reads TGTGCCAGCAGCTTACTAGCGGGCTTCAATGAGCAGTTCTTC. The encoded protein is CASSLLAGFNEQFF.

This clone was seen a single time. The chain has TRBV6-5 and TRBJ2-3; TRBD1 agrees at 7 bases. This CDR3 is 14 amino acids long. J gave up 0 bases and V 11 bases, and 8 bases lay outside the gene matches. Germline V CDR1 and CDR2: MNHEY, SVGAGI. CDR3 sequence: CAPRGIGSTDTQYF. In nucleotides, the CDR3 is TGTGCCCCCAGGGGGATAGGGAGCACAGATACGCAGTATTTT.